This T cell receptor (beta chain) was sequenced during a study of cytomegalovirus exposure and HLA in healthy donors. Points from the study as a whole: Published work reported that the classifier diagnosed cytomegalovirus status with high specificity and sensitivity. A list of approximately 160 TCR beta chains associated with cytomegalovirus was given. Sequencing depth across donors, presence/absence analyses assumed, was roughly uniform. A later analysis reportedly found fewer N-insertions in an Asian-associated ancestry cluster than the roughly 680-donor mean.

This clone has a single count. What it binds is not known. The PCR used 60 Vbeta and 13 Jbeta primers. The data were produced by immunoSEQ multiplex PCR, yet TCRdb's version contains in-frame clones alone and is incomplete. The sample lists under 150,000 clones, approximately 85% occurring once. The ends lost 8 bases at V and 5 bases at J; junction bases unmatched: 2. CDR1 and CDR2 from the germline V gene are SNHLY and FYNNEI. The CDR3 loop spans 12 amino acids. Source material: PBMCs. The V gene is TRBV2, the J gene TRBJ1-1; 10 bases align to TRBD1. This receptor was obtained from a woman younger than 45 in good health and CMV-seropositive. As DNA, the CDR3 is TGTGCCAGCCGGACAGGGGGGACTGAAGCTTTCTTT. It yields the protein CASRTGGTEAFF.